This TCR beta chain was profiled in a study of T cell repertoires in cytomegalovirus infection. As for the study in general: Researchers turned to recently identified HLA-C-restricted CMV epitopes as well as well-studied HLA-B-restricted ones. Public TCR beta signatures marked donors with CMV infection and the matching HLA.

Whole-study results and caveats: Individuals carrying CMV plus the relevant HLA were identified by cumulative frequency of public TCR beta families. HLA-C-restricted CMV-specific TCR beta clonotypes prevailed in the ex vivo response.

A note on this clonotype: Its antigen remains unidentified.

TCRdb itself ran the reads through MiXCR, one entry per CDR3 protein. There are about 920,000 distinct CDR3 sequences in the sample; about a third occur only once, and about 14% lies in the top ten. Trimming took 0 bases from V and 3 from J, leaving 11 bases between them. Germline V gene data show CDR1 as MGHRA and CDR2 as YSYEKL. The CDR3 loop spans 15 amino acids. V gene TRBV4-1 combines with J gene TRBJ1-1; D is unresolved. This sample comprised cultured CD8+ T cells from PBMCs, obtained from culture after CMV antigen stimulation. The origin of this receptor is a human donor in good health (CMV status not recorded). Some clones in this sample may be carry-over from other donors' samples. As DNA, the CDR3 is TGCGCCAGCAGCCAAGATAAGGGCGGATACACTGAAGCTTTCTTT. This translates into CASSQDKGGYTEAFF.